This is a list of T cell receptor beta chains from one sample in a study of T cell repertoires in cytomegalovirus infection. TCRdb fed the reads into MiXCR, producing one record per CDR3 protein. Found here are roughly 180,000 distinct CDR3 sequences, 20% to 25% of them singletons; the top ten hold under 30%. These receptors have no identified antigens. The source material was CD8+ T cells from cultured PBMCs, sampled from culture after CMV antigen stimulation. The receptors were gathered from a human donor in good health (CMV status not recorded). Some clones in this sample may be carry-over from other donors' samples. Both conserved end residues are part of each CDR3. A D gene is named only where the DNA matches it firmly. Clone size is shown for a subset of rows, as once, few, many or a class of expanded clone.

d_call | j_call | v_call | clone_size | cdr3_aa | cdr3_nt
- | TRBJ1-1 | TRBV19 | - | CASSMSWETEAFF | TGTGCCAGTAGTATGTCGTGGGAGACTGAAGCTTTCTTT
- | TRBJ1-1 | TRBV7-6 | - | CASSLGRGTTNTEAFF | TGTGCCAGCAGCTTAGGCCGGGGGACAACCAACACTGAAGCTTTCTTT
- | TRBJ1-1 | TRBV6-9 | few | CASSFGVTEAFF | TGTGCCAGCAGTTTTGGGGTTACTGAAGCTTTCTTT
TRBD1 | TRBJ2-7 | TRBV7-2 | few | CASSFDRAYEQYF | TGTGCCAGCAGCTTCGACAGGGCCTACGAGCAGTACTTC
- | TRBJ1-6 | TRBV4-1 | few | CASSPLMSNSPLHF | TGCGCCAGCAGCCCCTTGATGTCTAATTCACCCCTCCACTTT
- | TRBJ1-5 | TRBV12-3/TRBV12-4 | - | CASSRRVDSNQPQHF | TGTGCCAGCAGCCGCAGGGTGGATAGCAATCAGCCCCAGCATTTT
TRBD1 | TRBJ2-1 | TRBV12-3/TRBV12-4 | few | CASTPDRVDYNEQFF | TGTGCCAGCACCCCGGACAGGGTAGACTACAATGAGCAGTTCTTC
- | TRBJ1-1 | TRBV19 | - | CASSIELSGNTEAFF | TGTGCCAGTAGTATCGAGCTTTCGGGGAACACTGAAGCTTTCTTT
- | TRBJ2-5 | TRBV6-2/TRBV6-3 | few | CASSYLLDRQETQYF | TGTGCCAGCAGTTACCTCCTAGACAGGCAAGAGACCCAGTACTTC
TRBD1 | TRBJ1-1 | TRBV2 | - | CASSPPGQGAAFF | TGTGCCAGCAGTCCGCCGGGACAGGGAGCTGCTTTCTTT
TRBD1 | TRBJ1-2 | TRBV12-3/TRBV12-4 | few | CASIGTGDGYTF | TGTGCCAGCATCGGGACAGGGGATGGCTACACCTTC
TRBD1 | TRBJ1-4 | TRBV28 | few | CASSFPGDRENEKLFF | TGTGCCAGCAGTTTTCCCGGGGACAGGGAAAATGAAAAACTGTTTTTT
TRBD2 | TRBJ2-3 | TRBV2 | few | CASSESGGFTDTQYF | TGTGCCAGCAGTGAAAGCGGGGGCTTCACAGATACGCAGTATTTT
- | TRBJ1-1 | TRBV6-1 | - | CASSEPRTDPYTEAFF | TGTGCCAGCAGTGAACCCAGGACAGACCCATACACTGAAGCTTTCTTT
- | TRBJ2-5 | TRBV7-2 | - | CASSSTFYQETQYF | TGTGCCAGCAGCTCGACATTTTACCAAGAGACCCAGTACTTC
- | TRBJ1-6 | TRBV7-8 | few | CASSLVGSSYNSPLHF | TGTGCCAGCAGCTTAGTGGGGAGTTCCTATAATTCACCCCTCCACTTT
TRBD2 | TRBJ2-1 | TRBV7-6 | many | CASGRLAGGHEQFF | TGTGCCAGCGGCCGACTAGCGGGGGGACATGAGCAGTTCTTC
- | TRBJ1-4 | TRBV11-1 | - | CASSLRQPTNEKLFF | TGTGCCAGCAGCTTAAGGCAGCCAACTAATGAAAAACTGTTTTTT
- | TRBJ1-3 | TRBV7-9 | - | CASSSLAGSSGNTIYF | TGTGCCAGCAGTTCCCTGGCCGGGAGCTCTGGAAACACCATATATTTT
- | TRBJ1-5 | TRBV27 | - | CASSPGLPPSPQHF | TGTGCCAGCAGTCCGGGACTGCCGCCGTCGCCCCAGCATTTT
TRBD2 | TRBJ2-1 | TRBV12-3/TRBV12-4 | few | CASSPGLAVEQFF | TGTGCCAGCAGCCCCGGACTAGCGGTTGAGCAGTTCTTC
TRBD1 | TRBJ2-7 | TRBV7-9 | few | CASSPRTGTSYEQYF | TGTGCCAGCAGCCCAAGGACAGGGACATCCTACGAGCAGTACTTC
- | TRBJ2-1 | TRBV7-8 | - | CASSLELSTYNEQFF | TGTGCCAGCAGCTTAGAACTTTCGACCTACAATGAGCAGTTCTTC
- | TRBJ2-7 | TRBV7-4 | - | CASRNTGTYVSYEQYF | TGTGCCAGCAGGAATACCGGGACTTACGTCTCCTACGAGCAGTACTTC
TRBD1 | TRBJ2-5 | TRBV12-3/TRBV12-4 | few | CASSIEGQGRYQETQYF | TGTGCCAGCAGTATCGAAGGACAGGGAAGGTACCAAGAGACCCAGTACTTC
- | TRBJ2-7 | TRBV6-2/TRBV6-3 | - | CASSPRTYLYF | TGTGCCAGCAGTCCCAGGACTTACCTTTACTTC
- | TRBJ1-2 | TRBV7-8 | few | CASSPAGVMEGYTF | TGTGCCAGCAGCCCAGCGGGGGTAATGGAAGGCTACACCTTC
- | TRBJ2-7 | TRBV4-1 | few | CASSHADSANPYEQYF | TGCGCCAGCAGCCACGCAGACAGTGCGAACCCCTACGAGCAGTACTTC
TRBD2 | TRBJ2-1 | TRBV12-3/TRBV12-4 | - | CASSSGTSGRIYNEQFF | TGTGCCAGCAGTTCAGGGACTAGCGGGCGTATCTACAATGAGCAGTTCTTC
TRBD1 | TRBJ2-7 | TRBV7-9 | - | CASSPGTGDSYEQYF | TGTGCCAGCAGCCCTGGGACAGGGGACTCCTACGAGCAGTACTTC